This TCR beta chain was recorded in a study of OX40 agonist ivuxolimab in advanced cancers. Overall study context: Patients received the agonistic anti-OX40 (CD134) antibody ivuxolimab. Eligibility admitted prior anti-PD-1, anti-PD-L1 or anti-CTLA-4 therapy; around 41% had some. The dose-escalation group included hepatocellular carcinoma, melanoma, renal cell carcinoma and head and neck cancer. Study-wide points: Expanded clones belonging to CD8+ T cells outnumbered, on average, those of CD4+.

CDR1 is SGHVS and CDR2 is FQNEAQ in the germline V gene. With 5 bases clipped from V and 4 bases from J, the junction kept 7 bases outside the gene matches. The CDR3 is made up of 14 amino acids. Some clones are missing from TCRdb's copy, which holds only in-frame ones; the method was immunoSEQ multiplex PCR. This sample has fewer than 110,000 clones, with more than 85% found just once. This clone occurred once. The antigen remains undetermined. The genes are TRBV7-8 and TRBJ1-2, with 7 positions matching TRBD1. The clonotype was recovered from an adult with an advanced solid tumor such as melanoma, head and neck, liver or kidney cancer. Sequences were derived from CD4+ or CD8+ T cells sorted from blood, sampled in a trial of the OX40 agonist ivuxolimab. CDR3 sequence reads: CASSPSGTAYGYTF. The CDR3 coding sequence is TGTGCCAGCAGCCCAAGCGGGACAGCCTATGGCTACACCTTC.